This TCR beta chain is from a study of shared clonotypes between healthy human individuals. Assay runs were performed at deep level. Using immunoSEQ multiplex PCR, the repertoire was profiled, and TCRdb retains in-frame clones only, with some absent. The sample has about 560,000 clones, around 81% seen once; the top ten hold approximately 12%. Donation came from healthy HIV-negative adults that had no recent acute infections or vaccinations. There were only Caucasian adults among the donors, and all lived in Nashville, Tennessee. The sample comprised PBMCs. This TCR came from a woman aged 40 to 50 in good health. Some clones in this sample may be carry-over from other donors' samples.

CDR3: CASSTWGQGTDEQFF. DNA for the CDR3: TGCGCCAGCAGCACGTGGGGACAGGGTACCGATGAGCAGTTCTTC. This chain joins TRBV5-1 and TRBJ2-1; 9 nucleotides match TRBD1. The CDR3 is 15 residues long. V was clipped by 4 bases and J by 8 bases; unmatched bases: 10. Germline values: CDR1 SGHRS, CDR2 YFSETQ.